This T cell receptor (beta chain) appears in the sequencing data of a study of T cells in Graves' hyperthyroidism and ophthalmopathy. There were TCR beta CDR3 regions amplified from RNA transcripts. First-round RT-PCR of the TCR CDR3 relied on the HTBI primer set. TCRdb fed the multiplex PCR reads into MiXCR, producing one record per CDR3 protein. The sample holds around 450,000 distinct CDR3 sequences, roughly 14% seen once. This clonotype was detected many times. As yet, its antigen is unknown. This CDR3 contains 16 residues. V lost 4 bases and J lost 7; bases outside the gene matches: 8. Germline V gene sequence: CDR1 SGHTA, CDR2 FQGNSA. Regarding the study as a whole: Most clonotypes expanded in the thyroid (above 0.001) were also present in blood.

Diagnostic decisions used clinical symptoms, serum thyroxine and TRAb, thyroid ultrasound and orbital computed tomography. The V call is TRBV7-2, the J call TRBJ2-2; 11 bases are shared with TRBD1. Sequenced material: blood. The sequence came from a woman aged 18-29 years with Graves' hyperthyroidism. CDR3 region: CASSYPGQGAIGELFF. The CDR3 bases are TGTGCCAGCAGCTACCCCGGACAGGGGGCAATCGGGGAGCTGTTTTTT.